This TCR beta chain emerged from a study of control samples from healthy donors and cancer patients. This clone was seen just once. Method: immunoSEQ multiplex PCR; TCRdb's copy keeps in-frame clones and lacks some. Of about 65,000 clones detected, over 75% appear once; the ten largest clones hold 0.95% to 1.5%. The germline gives CDR1 LGHDT, CDR2 YNNKEL (reference sequence). The CDR3 consists of 15 residues. Trimming took 4 bases from V and 1 from J, leaving 13 bases between them. Sequenced material: PBMCs. The genes are TRBV3-1 (or the pseudogene TRBV3-2) and TRBJ1-1; D perhaps matches TRBD1 (5 bases). The receptor was derived from a woman in her forties or fifties with colorectal cancer. The CDR3, as DNA: TGTGCCAGCAGCCTATTGGACGGGGGGAACACTGAAGCTTTCTTT. As protein: CASSLLDGGNTEAFF.